These 26 T cell receptor beta chains were all obtained from the same sample, sequenced in a study of beta chain features in type 1 diabetes. The study reverse transcribed the entire isolated RNA, so it sequenced expressed TCRB transcripts. Clones were read by immunoSEQ multiplex PCR, and TCRdb kept only the in-frame ones, dropping some. The repertoire holds 150,000 to 200,000 clones, with around 63% as singletons. Which antigens these TCRs recognize remains unknown. Regarding the study as a whole: Type 1 diabetes patients had moderately but significantly shorter TCRB CDR3s in all four CD4+ subsets.

Sequenced input: naive CD4+ T cells from blood. Every receptor here comes from a man aged 30 to 45 with type 1 diabetes.

This clone turned up a few times. This chain joins TRBV15 and TRBJ2-7, with 8 bases fitting TRBD1. There are 19 residues in the CDR3. The V gene end was trimmed by 0 bases and the J gene end by 4 bases; junction bases not matched to a gene: 17. The germline gives CDR1 LNHNV, CDR2 YYDKDF (reference sequence). CDR3 DNA sequence: TGTGCCACCAGCAGAGATCGACGACCCAGACAGGGGAAGGGGTACGAGCAGTACTTC. Translated, it gives CATSRDRRPRQGKGYEQYF.

This rearrangement joins TRBV14 to TRBJ2-5; unclear D gene. This CDR3 contains 14 residues. V gave up 0 bases and J gave up 4 bases, with 9 bases separating them. CDR1 and CDR2 (germline): SGHDN, FVKESK. CDR3 residues: CASSQEMRRETQYF. CDR3 in DNA: TGTGCCAGCAGCCAAGAAATGAGGAGAGAGACCCAGTACTTC.

This sequence joins TRBV5-4 and TRBJ2-2; weak D call: TRBD1 (6 bases). Germline V lookup: CDR1 SGHNT, CDR2 YYREEE (reference sequence). V was shortened by 0 bases and J by 0 bases, with 9 bases between the two germline ends. The CDR3 consists of 16 residues. CDR3: CASSLDRASNTGELFF. CDR3 nucleotides: TGTGCCAGCAGCTTGGACAGGGCGTCGAACACCGGGGAGCTGTTTTTT.

The V call is TRBV4-1, the J call TRBJ2-5, with D unclear. Germline assignment: CDR1 MGHRA and CDR2 YSYEKL. The CDR3 runs 13 residues. The V end was cut by 4 bases, the J end by 5 bases, with 11 bases between. This CDR3 reads CASSPDGVETQYF. DNA of the CDR3: TGCGCCAGCAGCCCCGATGGGGTGGAGACCCAGTACTTC.

This clone was seen only a few times. The chain uses TRBV7-2 and TRBJ2-1; 9 bases match TRBD2. The CDR3 runs to 15 residues. Germline values: CDR1 SGHTA, CDR2 FQGNSA. The V gene end was trimmed by 5 bases and the J gene end by 3 bases; junction bases not matched to a gene: 5. Here the CDR3 DNA reads TGTGCCAGCAGCCCCCGGACTAGCGTCTACAATGAGCAGTTCTTC. Its protein product is CASSPRTSVYNEQFF.

The rearrangement links TRBV29-1 to TRBJ1-1; tentatively, D is TRBD1 (5 bases). With 6 bases removed from V and 1 base from J, the gap between germline ends came to 12 bases. From germline, CDR1 is SQVTM and CDR2 ANQGSEA. The CDR3 spans 13 residues. The CDR3 sequence: CSVEKTENTEAFF. CDR3 bases: TGCAGCGTAGAGAAGACAGAGAACACTGAAGCTTTCTTT.

The chain combines TRBV29-1 with TRBJ1-2, with a possible D match to TRBD1 (5 bases). CDR1 SQVTM and CDR2 ANQGSEA come from the germline V gene. V lost 7 bases to trimming and J lost 3 bases, with 18 bases between them. The CDR3 contains 14 residues. As DNA, the CDR3 is TGCAGCGCGGTAGGGGAAAATGGGGACTATGGCTACACCTTC. It is translated as CSAVGENGDYGYTF. Full variable domain (outside the CDR3, taken from reference TRBV29-1 and TRBJ1-2): SAVISQKPSRDICQRGTSLTIQCQVDSQVTMMFWYRQQPGQSLTLIATANQGSEATYESGFVIDKFPISRPNLTFSTLTVSNMSPEDSSIYLCSAVGENGDYGYTFGSGTRLTVV.

This clone was observed once. The chain couples TRBV9 to TRBJ2-5, with D unresolved. The V gene's germline CDR1 is SGDLS and CDR2 YYNGEE. Trimming removed 0 bases from V and 5 bases from J, with 11 bases in between. The CDR3 consists of 14 residues. Here the CDR3 reads CASSVEAGWETQYF. The CDR3 region has the DNA TGTGCCAGCAGCGTAGAAGCCGGGTGGGAGACCCAGTACTTC.

The rearrangement uses TRBV7-2 and TRBJ2-7; D is ambiguous. Germline lookup yields CDR1 SGHTA and CDR2 FQGNSA. The V end lost 5 bases, the J end lost 5 bases, and 10 bases lay between the germline ends. The length of the CDR3 is 12 residues. The CDR3 reads CASSRVRNEQYF. The CDR3 nucleotides are TGTGCCAGCAGCCGCGTGCGGAACGAGCAGTACTTC.

The V call is TRBV11-2, the J call TRBJ2-3, with D tentatively TRBD1 (6 bases). CDR1 is SGHAT and CDR2 is FQNNGV in the germline V gene. Trimming pared 5 bases from V and 2 bases from J, leaving 11 bases between. The CDR3 contains 14 residues. The CDR3 here is CASSQGKFTDTQYF. The CDR3 DNA follows: TGTGCCAGCAGCCAGGGGAAGTTCACAGATACGCAGTATTTT.

The chain has TRBV9 and TRBJ2-5; D is undetermined. Germline V lookup: CDR1 SGDLS, CDR2 YYNGEE. This CDR3 is built from 16 residues. The V gene lost 0 bases and the J gene lost 0 bases, with 12 bases spanning the gap. The CDR3 here is CASSVDPASYQETQYF. CDR3 in DNA: TGTGCCAGCAGCGTAGACCCAGCTTCGTACCAAGAGACCCAGTACTTC.

The CDR3 DNA reads TGTGCCATCAGTGAGATCGATAGAGGGCCAGATACGCAGTATTTT. Protein: CAISEIDRGPDTQYF. The chain uses TRBV10-3 and TRBJ2-3; D might be TRBD2 (5 bases). The CDR3 is made up of 15 amino acids. The germline V and J ends were trimmed by 2 bases and 4 bases, with 13 bases remaining between them. Per germline, CDR1 ENHRY and CDR2 SYGVKD.

J is TRBJ2-3 and V is TRBV29-1; weak D call: TRBD1 (5 bases). The CDR3 has 14 amino acids. The V end lost 8 bases, the J end lost 5 bases, and 20 bases lay between the germline ends. The germline V gene encodes CDR1 SQVTM and CDR2 ANQGSEA. CDR3: CSLLVDLDRDTQYF. CDR3 nucleotide sequence: TGCAGCCTTCTTGTGGACCTTGACAGAGATACGCAGTATTTT.

This clone was detected only a few times. V usage is TRBV29-1 and J usage is TRBJ2-3, with TRBD2 matching 13 bases. The CDR3 has 16 residues. The junction had 9 bases not matched to a gene; V was cut back by 6 bases and J by 3 bases. Germline V lookup: CDR1 SQVTM, CDR2 ANQGSEA. The CDR3 loop reads CSVEKTSGGWTDTQYF. CDR3 DNA sequence: TGCAGCGTGGAGAAGACTAGCGGGGGGTGGACAGATACGCAGTATTTT.

The CDR3 loop is CASSLVAGEYNEQFF. CDR3 sequence (DNA): TGCGCCAGCAGCTTGGTGGCAGGGGAGTACAATGAGCAGTTCTTC. The J gene is TRBJ2-1, the V gene TRBV5-1; possibly TRBD1 for D (6 bases). Germline loops: CDR1 SGHRS, CDR2 YFSETQ. The CDR3 totals 15 residues. The V end lost 0 bases, the J end lost 4 bases, and 11 bases lay between the germline ends. Full variable domain (remainder filled in from reference TRBV5-1 and TRBJ2-1): KAGVTQTPRYLIKTRGQQVTLSCSPISGHRSVSWYQQTPGQGLQFLFEYFSETQRNKGNFPGRFSGRQFSNSRSEMNVSTLELGDSALYLCASSLVAGEYNEQFFGPGTRLTVL.

This clone was found a few times. CDR3 coding DNA: TGTGCCTGGAGTGAACCGGGACGTAGCTCCTACGAGCAGTACTTC. Protein: CAWSEPGRSSYEQYF. The chain recombines TRBV30 with TRBJ2-7; perhaps D is TRBD1 or TRBD2 (5 bases each). This CDR3 has 15 amino acids. Trimming took 1 base from V and 0 from J, leaving 13 bases between them. The germline V gene has CDR1 GTSNPN and CDR2 SVGIG (reference sequence).

The rearrangement joins TRBV5-1 to TRBJ2-1, with 11 positions matching TRBD2. Germline assignment: CDR1 SGHRS and CDR2 YFSETQ. This CDR3 spans 15 amino acids. V was pared by 4 bases and J by 7 bases, with 7 bases of the junction left unmatched. CDR3 in DNA: TGCGCCAGCAGCCCTAGGGGACTAGCGGAAAATGAGCAGTTCTTC. Protein sequence: CASSPRGLAENEQFF.

The V and J genes are TRBV29-1 and TRBJ1-1; 8 positions agree with TRBD1. The V gene's germline CDR1 is SQVTM and CDR2 ANQGSEA. The CDR3 is made up of 12 amino acids. The V and J ends lost 6 bases and 7 bases, in that order; junction bases with no gene match: 7. The CDR3 DNA is TGCAGCGTGGCGGGACAGGAGATTGAAGCTTTCTTT. Its protein is CSVAGQEIEAFF.

This clone has more than one count but fewer than ten. The V and J genes are TRBV25-1 and TRBJ2-1; D gene unclear. Germline CDR1 MGHDK, CDR2 SYGVNS. The CDR3 is made up of 15 amino acids. Trimming took off 3 bases at V and 4 bases at J, with 13 bases between the two ends. The CDR3 DNA reads TGTGCCAGCAGTGATAATCAGGCAAATTACAATGAGCAGTTCTTC. Translated: CASSDNQANYNEQFF.

The chain recombines TRBV13 with TRBJ1-4, with a tentative D call TRBD1 (5 bases). The CDR3 has 13 residues. Trimming pared 2 bases from V and 5 bases from J, leaving 6 bases between. Looked up from germline, CDR1 is PRHDT and CDR2 is FYEKMQ (reference sequence). The CDR3 coding sequence is TGTGCCAGCAGCTTAACAGGCAATGAAAAACTGTTTTTT. Encoded protein: CASSLTGNEKLFF.

The chain is built from TRBV5-1 and TRBJ2-1; D possibly corresponds to TRBD1 (5 bases). From germline, CDR1 is SGHRS and CDR2 YFSETQ. The CDR3 contains 15 residues. Trimming took 0 bases from V and 8 from J, leaving 15 bases between them. Here the CDR3 DNA reads TGCGCCAGCAGCTTGGCGTTGTCAGGGCAGGATGAGCAGTTCTTC. Protein product: CASSLALSGQDEQFF.

This clone was recorded a few times. The chain combines TRBV15 with TRBJ2-3, with 7 bases identical to TRBD1. In germline, CDR1 is LNHNV, CDR2 YYDKDF (reference sequence). J was trimmed by 2 bases and V by 3 bases; bases with no gene match: 8. The CDR3 totals 16 residues. For the CDR3, the DNA is TGTGCCACCAGCAGTGACCCGGGACAGATCACAGATACGCAGTATTTT. The encoded protein is CATSSDPGQITDTQYF.

This chain connects TRBV4-3 to TRBJ1-2; D is undetermined. CDR3 length: 14 amino acids. Trimming pared 1 base from V and 3 bases from J, leaving 9 bases between. Germline CDR1 is LGHNA and CDR2 is YSLEER. The CDR3 here is CASSQGRRDYGYTF. The CDR3 nucleotides are TGCGCCAGCAGCCAAGGCAGACGGGACTATGGCTACACCTTC.

The rearrangement uses TRBV11-2 and TRBJ2-3; no clear D gene. V gave up 1 base and J gave up 11 bases, with 16 bases separating them. This CDR3 region has 14 residues. In germline, CDR1 is SGHAT, CDR2 FQNNGV. CDR3 nucleotides: TGTGCCAGCAGCTTAGGACTGAGCACCCATGGGCAGTATTTT. Its protein is CASSLGLSTHGQYF. Based on the CDR3 plus reference TRBV11-2 and TRBJ2-3, the full variable domain is EAGVAQSPRYKIIEKRQSVAFWCNPISGHATLYWYQQILGQGPKLLIQFQNNGVVDDSQLPKDRFSAERLKGVDSTLKIQPAKLEDSAVYLCASSLGLSTHGQYFGPGTRLTVL.

The genes are TRBV10-3 and TRBJ1-6; TRBD1 matches at 7 bases. CDR3 length: 15 residues. V was pared by 6 bases and J by 5 bases, with 7 bases of the junction left unmatched. The germline gives CDR1 ENHRY, CDR2 SYGVKD. The CDR3 protein is CAIREPGTDNSPLHF. In nucleotides, the CDR3 is TGTGCCATCAGAGAACCCGGGACAGATAATTCACCCCTCCACTTT.

The chain combines TRBV20-1 with TRBJ2-5; D ambiguous. The CDR3 is 11 residues long. V was clipped by 3 bases and J by 0 bases, with 2 bases between them. Germline V gives CDR1 DFQATT, CDR2 SNEGSKA (reference sequence). The CDR3 DNA reads as TGCAGTGCTAGTCACCAAGAGACCCAGTACTTC. It is translated as CSASHQETQYF.